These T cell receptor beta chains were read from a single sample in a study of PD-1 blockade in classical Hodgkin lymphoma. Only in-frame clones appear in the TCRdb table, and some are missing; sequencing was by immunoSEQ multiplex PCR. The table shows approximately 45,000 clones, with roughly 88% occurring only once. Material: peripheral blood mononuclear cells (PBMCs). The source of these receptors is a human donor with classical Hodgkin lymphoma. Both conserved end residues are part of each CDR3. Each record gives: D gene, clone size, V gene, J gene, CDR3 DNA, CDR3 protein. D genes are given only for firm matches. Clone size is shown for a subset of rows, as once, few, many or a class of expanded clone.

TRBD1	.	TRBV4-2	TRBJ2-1	TGTGCCAGCAGCCACACCGGGACAGAGGGTACTGAGCAGTTCTTC	CASSHTGTEGTEQFF
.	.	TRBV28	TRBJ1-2	TGTGCCAGCAGTTTACGACTCTATGGCTACACCTTC	CASSLRLYGYTF
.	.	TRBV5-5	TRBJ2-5	TGTGCCAGCAGCTTGGAACCCCAACAAGAGACCCAGTACTTC	CASSLEPQQETQYF
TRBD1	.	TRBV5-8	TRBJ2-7	TGTGCCAGCAGCCAGACAGGGGACGAGCAGTACTTC	CASSQTGDEQYF
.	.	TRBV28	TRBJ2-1	TGTGCCAGCAGTTTCGGAGAGGGGCGGAATGAGCAGTTCTTC	CASSFGEGRNEQFF
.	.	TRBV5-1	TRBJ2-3	TGCGCCAGCAGCTTTAAGGGGTCTAGCACAGATACGCAGTATTTT	CASSFKGSSTDTQYF
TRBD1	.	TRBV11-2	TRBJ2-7	TGTGCCAGCAGGTTAACTGACAGGGGGGCCTACGAGCAGTACTTC	CASRLTDRGAYEQYF
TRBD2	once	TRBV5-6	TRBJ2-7	TGTGCCAGCAGCTTGACTAGCGGGGAGCAGTACTTC	CASSLTSGEQYF
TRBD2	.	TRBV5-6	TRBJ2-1	TGTGCCAGCAGCCTGACTAGCCAGCAGTTCTTC	CASSLTSQQFF
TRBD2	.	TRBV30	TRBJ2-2	TGTGCCTGGATAGCGGGAACCTACACCGGGGAGCTGTTTTTT	CAWIAGTYTGELFF
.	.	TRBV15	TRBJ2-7	TGTGCCACCAGCAGAGTCCCGGACTATTATAGCTCCTACGAGCAGTACTTC	CATSRVPDYYSSYEQYF
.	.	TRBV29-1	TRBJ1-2	TGCAGCGCCGACTATGGCTACACCTTC	CSADYGYTF
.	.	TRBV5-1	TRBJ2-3	TGCGCCAGCAGCGTCCGCACAGATACGCAGTATTTT	CASSVRTDTQYF
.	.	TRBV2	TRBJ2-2	TGTGCCAGCAGTGTAGTATTCGGCCCCGCGAACACCGGGGAGCTGTTTTTT	CASSVVFGPANTGELFF
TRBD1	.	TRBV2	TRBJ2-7	TGTGCCAGCACCCATGAGGGGGCACCTTCCAACGAGCAGTACTTC	CASTHEGAPSNEQYF
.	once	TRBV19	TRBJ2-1	TGTGCCAGTAATTACGGACTATCAGGGGGGGAGCAGTTCTTC	CASNYGLSGGEQFF
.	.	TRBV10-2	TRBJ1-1	TGCGCCAGCAGTACCGACAGATACACTGAAGCTTTCTTT	CASSTDRYTEAFF
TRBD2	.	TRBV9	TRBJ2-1	TGTGCCAGCAGCGAAGGACTAGCGGGAGGGCCGCGGGAGCAGTTCTTC	CASSEGLAGGPREQFF
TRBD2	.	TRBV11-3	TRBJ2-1	TGTGCCAGCAGCTCCCCCGGGACTAGAGGCAGCTCCTACAATGAGCAGTTCTTC	CASSSPGTRGSSYNEQFF
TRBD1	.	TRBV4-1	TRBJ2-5	TGCGCCAGCAGCCAAGAAGGGACAGGGTCGGGAGAGACCCAGTACTTC	CASSQEGTGSGETQYF
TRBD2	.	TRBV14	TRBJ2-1	TGTGCCAGCAGCCAACTAGCGGGAGCTGTCAATGAGCAGTTCTTC	CASSQLAGAVNEQFF
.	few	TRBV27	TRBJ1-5	TGTGCCAGCAGTTCAACCCTATCTGCTCAGCCCCAGCATTTT	CASSSTLSAQPQHF
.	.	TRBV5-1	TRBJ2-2	TGCGCCAGCAGCCGGACTGTAAGCACCGGGGAGCTGTTTTTT	CASSRTVSTGELFF
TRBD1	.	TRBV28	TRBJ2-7	TGTGCCAGTTCGGACAGGGGCTACGAGCAGTACTTC	CASSDRGYEQYF
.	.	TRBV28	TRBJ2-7	TGTGCCAGCTCTGGGGGGACAGCCTACGAGCAGTACTTC	CASSGGTAYEQYF
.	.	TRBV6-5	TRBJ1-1	TGTGCCAGCACCCAGGGTATATGGACTGAAGCTTTCTTT	CASTQGIWTEAFF
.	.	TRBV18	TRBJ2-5	TGTGCCAGCTCACCCCGGCATAACCAAGAGACCCAGTACTTC	CASSPRHNQETQYF
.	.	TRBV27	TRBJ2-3	TGTGCCAGCAGACCTAGCACAGATACGCAGTATTTT	CASRPSTDTQYF
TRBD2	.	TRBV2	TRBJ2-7	TGTGCCAGCAGTGATAGGACTAGCGGGCGAAGCGAGCAGTACTTC	CASSDRTSGRSEQYF
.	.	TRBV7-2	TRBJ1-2	TGTGCCAGCAGCCAACTAGGGGGAGGCTACACCTTC	CASSQLGGGYTF
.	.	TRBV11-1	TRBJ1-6	TGTGCCAGCAGCTTATCGGGTCATGCCCTCCACTTT	CASSLSGHALHF
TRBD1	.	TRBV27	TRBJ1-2	TGTGCCAGCAGTTTCAGGACAGGGGGCGCGAGAGATGGCTACACCTTC	CASSFRTGGARDGYTF
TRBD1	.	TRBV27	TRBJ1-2	TGTGCCAGCAGTCCACTCACACTGACAGGGTCAGGCTATGGCTACACCTTC	CASSPLTLTGSGYGYTF
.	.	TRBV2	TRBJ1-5	TGTGCCAGCAGTGGGAAGGGCAGCAATCAGCCCCAGCATTTT	CASSGKGSNQPQHF
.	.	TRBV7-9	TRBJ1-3	TGTGCCAGCAGCCCCCCCGGCCCAGGCACGAACACCATATATTTT	CASSPPGPGTNTIYF
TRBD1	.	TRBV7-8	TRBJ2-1	TGTGCCAGCAGCTCCAACCGGGACAGATGGTACAATGAGCAGTTCTTC	CASSSNRDRWYNEQFF
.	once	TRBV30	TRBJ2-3	TGTGCCTGTAACCAGGGGATGACAGATACGCAGTATTTT	CACNQGMTDTQYF
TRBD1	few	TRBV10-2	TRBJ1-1	TGCGCCAGCAGTGAGTACAGGGGAGGCACTGAAGCTTTCTTT	CASSEYRGGTEAFF
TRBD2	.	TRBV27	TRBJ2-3	TGTGCCAGCAGTTTGGGACTAGGGGGCACAGATACGCAGTATTTT	CASSLGLGGTDTQYF
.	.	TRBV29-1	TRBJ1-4	TGCAGCGTGAGGATAACTAATGAAAAACTGTTTTTT	CSVRITNEKLFF